At least ten counts were recorded for the clone carrying this TCR beta chain. The sample originates from a study of T-cell memory formation after mild COVID-19. The overall study: Across donors, TCR clusters were largely donor specific.

From the 5' RACE reads, TCRdb called clonotypes with MiXCR, one entry per CDR3 protein. The sample includes around 200,000 distinct CDR3 sequences, 9.5% seen only once; the top ten take roughly 3.5%. Trimming removed 5 bases from V and 0 bases from J, with 17 bases in between. CDR1 is SGHAT and CDR2 is FQNNGV in the germline V gene. This CDR3 region has 17 residues. This clonotype originated in a man in his late teens or twenties who had mild COVID-19 (a few samples of this study predate the infection). Cell type and time point are not known. The J gene is TRBJ2-1, the V gene TRBV11-2; D is undetermined. Sequencing was done on a sample of PBMCs or a T cell subset sorted from them (not recorded which). CDR3 amino acids: CASSPAASLDSYNEQFF. The CDR3 bases are TGTGCCAGCAGCCCCGCCGCCTCCTTAGACTCCTACAATGAGCAGTTCTTC.